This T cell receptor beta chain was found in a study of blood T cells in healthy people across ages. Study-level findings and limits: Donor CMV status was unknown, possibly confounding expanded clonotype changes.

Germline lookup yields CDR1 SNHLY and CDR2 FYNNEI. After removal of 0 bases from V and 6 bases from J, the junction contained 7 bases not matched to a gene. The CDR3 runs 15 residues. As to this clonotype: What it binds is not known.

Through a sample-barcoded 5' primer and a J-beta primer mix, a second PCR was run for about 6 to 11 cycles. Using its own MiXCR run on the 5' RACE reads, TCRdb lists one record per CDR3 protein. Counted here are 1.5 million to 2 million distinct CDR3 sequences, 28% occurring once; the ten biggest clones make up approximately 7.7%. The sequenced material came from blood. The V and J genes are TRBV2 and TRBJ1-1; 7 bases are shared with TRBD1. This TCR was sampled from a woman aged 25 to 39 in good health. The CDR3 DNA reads TGTGCCAGCAGTGAAGCCAGGCCAGGGGGGGCTGAAGCTTTCTTT. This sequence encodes CASSEARPGGAEAFF. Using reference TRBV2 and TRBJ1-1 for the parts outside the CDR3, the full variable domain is EPEVTQTPSHQVTQMGQEVILRCVPISNHLYFYWYRQILGQKVEFLVSFYNNEISEKSEIFDDQFSVERPDGSNFTLKIRSTKLEDSAMYFCASSEARPGGAEAFFGQGTRLTVV.